A single sample gave rise to the 20 T cell receptor beta chains below, sequenced in a study of OX40 agonist ivuxolimab in advanced cancers. Clones were read by immunoSEQ multiplex PCR, and TCRdb kept only the in-frame ones, dropping some. The table includes about 50,000 clones, around nine tenths detected once. Sample: CD4+ or CD8+ T cells sorted from blood, taken in a trial of the OX40 agonist ivuxolimab. Every receptor here comes from an adult with an advanced solid tumor such as melanoma, head and neck, liver or kidney cancer.

The J gene is TRBJ1-1, the V gene TRBV7-2; 9 bases align to TRBD1. The CDR3 consists of 15 residues. J was trimmed by 5 bases and V by 4 bases; bases with no gene match: 8. The V gene's germline CDR1 is SGHTA and CDR2 FQGNSA. DNA of the CDR3: TGTGCCAGCAGCTCGAGACAGGGGGGTTGGACTGAAGCTTTCTTT. Its protein product is CASSSRQGGWTEAFF.

The chain links TRBV19 to TRBJ2-3, with TRBD2 as a possible D gene (6 bases). V dropped 5 bases and J dropped 0 bases, with 21 bases sitting between them. Germline CDR1 is LNHDA and CDR2 is SQIVND (reference sequence). CDR3 size: 18 residues. The CDR3 reads CASSSSVGAGISTDTQYF. The CDR3 DNA sequence: TGTGCCAGTAGTTCTAGCGTTGGAGCCGGGATTAGCACAGATACGCAGTATTTT.

The chain joins TRBV10-2 to TRBJ1-2; 8 positions agree with TRBD1. The germline gives CDR1 WSHSY, CDR2 SAAADI. The trim removed 7 bases at V and 5 bases at J, leaving 9 bases unmatched. CDR3 length: 14 amino acids. The DNA for the CDR3 is TGCGCCAGCACAGACCGGACAGGGCAGTATGGCTACACCTTC. Amino acid sequence: CASTDRTGQYGYTF.

J is TRBJ2-1 and V is TRBV18; tentatively, D is TRBD2 (5 bases). CDR1 and CDR2 (germline): KGHSH, LQKENI. Trimming took off 1 base at V and 7 bases at J, with 17 bases between the two ends. This CDR3 has 16 amino acids. As DNA, the CDR3 is TGTGCCAGCTCACCACTATCGAGGGTCGGCGAAAATGAGCAGTTCTTC. Amino acids: CASSPLSRVGENEQFF.

The chain joins TRBV4-1 to TRBJ2-1; D may be TRBD2 (6 bases). The V gene's germline CDR1 is MGHRA and CDR2 YSYEKL. This CDR3 has 15 amino acids. Trimming pared 0 bases from V and 11 bases from J, leaving 17 bases between. CDR3 sequence reads: CASSQEAGPTRKQFF. The DNA for the CDR3 is TGCGCCAGCAGCCAAGAAGCGGGCCCAACTCGTAAGCAGTTCTTC.

The V call is TRBV27, the J call TRBJ2-3, with a tentative D call TRBD1 (7 bases). The CDR3 totals 15 residues. Per germline, CDR1 MNHEY and CDR2 SMNVEV (reference sequence). Deletions cut 7 bases from V and 6 bases from J, with 20 bases between. In nucleotides, the CDR3 is TGTGCCAGCACCCGAAGGGGGCGGGGTGGGGATACGCAGTATTTT. It codes for CASTRRGRGGDTQYF.

The CDR3 reads CASSLLAREQFF. CDR3 DNA: TGTGCCAGCAGCTTACTAGCAAGGGAGCAGTTCTTC. This chain uses TRBV5-4 with TRBJ2-1, with D possibly being TRBD2 (6 bases). Trimming took off 2 bases at V and 10 bases at J, with 10 bases between the two ends. The CDR3 totals 12 residues. Germline CDR1 SGHNT, CDR2 YYREEE (reference sequence). The complete variable domain, with remaining parts taken from reference TRBV5-4 and TRBJ2-1, reads ETGVTQSPTHLIKTRGQQVTLRCSSQSGHNTVSWYQQALGQGPQFIFQYYREEENGRGNFPPRFSGLQFPNYSSELNVNALELDDSALYLCASSLLAREQFFGPGTRLTVL.

The chain is built from TRBV7-6 and TRBJ2-4; D might be TRBD1 or TRBD2, each matching 5 bases. With 5 bases removed from V and 3 bases from J, the gap between germline ends came to 11 bases. CDR3 length: 14 amino acids. Germline CDR1 reads SGHVS; CDR2 reads FNYEAQ. CDR3 loop: CASSNRDHKNIQYF. DNA for the CDR3: TGTGCCAGCAGCAACCGGGACCACAAAAACATTCAGTACTTC.

The chain combines TRBV6-9 with TRBJ1-1; 9 positions match TRBD1. This CDR3 is 14 amino acids long. Germline values: CDR1 MNHGY, CDR2 SVAAGI. V dropped 3 bases and J dropped 5; count of bases not matched to a gene: 4. CDR3 residues: CASSYGTGQTEAFF. In DNA, the CDR3 is TGTGCCAGCAGTTACGGGACAGGGCAAACTGAAGCTTTCTTT.

J is TRBJ1-2 and V is TRBV27, with D perhaps TRBD1 (5 bases). Germline CDR1 reads MNHEY; CDR2 reads SMNVEV (reference sequence). Trimming removed 2 bases at V and 4 bases at J, with 5 bases between. This CDR3 has 12 residues. This chain's CDR3 is CASSLRGYGYTF. For the CDR3, the DNA is TGTGCCAGCAGTTTAAGGGGCTATGGCTACACCTTC.

This chain links TRBV7-9 with TRBJ2-1, with D possibly TRBD1 on 5 matching bases. V was pared by 3 bases and J by 0 bases, with 9 bases between. This CDR3 is built from 15 residues. CDR1 and CDR2 from the germline V gene are SEHNR and FQNEAQ (reference sequence). This CDR3 is CASSFRVGSYNEQFF. In nucleotides, the CDR3 is TGTGCCAGCAGCTTCAGGGTGGGCTCCTACAATGAGCAGTTCTTC.

The chain uses TRBV27 and TRBJ2-1; TRBD2 is a possible D gene (6 bases). Germline CDR1 MNHEY, CDR2 SMNVEV (reference sequence). Trimming pared 5 bases from V and 3 bases from J, leaving 17 bases between. The CDR3 extends over 16 amino acids. Here the CDR3 reads CASSHPGLRFYNEQFF. DNA of the CDR3: TGTGCCAGCAGTCACCCGGGACTCAGATTCTACAATGAGCAGTTCTTC.

This clone has only one observation. The chain employs TRBV7-8 and TRBJ1-1, with 7 bases that match TRBD1. CDR1 and CDR2 from the germline V gene are SGHVS and FQNEAQ. Trimming at V came to 3 bases and at J to 3 bases, leaving 19 bases not matched to a gene. The CDR3 loop spans 19 amino acids. The CDR3 here is CASSFWPNRGRVWDTEAFF. CDR3 DNA sequence: TGTGCCAGCAGCTTTTGGCCGAACAGGGGTCGGGTCTGGGACACTGAAGCTTTCTTT.

Here the CDR3 reads CASSQYPGGNTIYF. Here the CDR3 DNA reads TGTGCCAGCAGCCAATACCCGGGGGGAAACACCATATATTTT. The rearrangement uses TRBV7-2 and TRBJ1-3, with D unclear. Trimming stripped 5 bases from V and 4 bases from J, with 12 bases between. This CDR3 region has 14 residues. CDR1 is SGHTA, CDR2 FQGNSA, per germline.

This clone has only one observation. The chain joins TRBV4-3 to TRBJ1-5; 7 nucleotides align to TRBD1. CDR1 and CDR2 from the germline V gene are LGHNA and YSLEER. This CDR3 has 17 amino acids. Unmatched junction bases numbered 12, after V lost 4 bases and J lost 3 bases. The CDR3 sequence: CASSPGRSRGANQPQHF. CDR3 bases: TGCGCCAGCAGCCCGGGCAGGTCCAGGGGGGCCAATCAGCCCCAGCATTTT.

The chain employs TRBV7-8 and TRBJ2-7, with D hard to call. Looked up from germline, CDR1 is SGHVS and CDR2 is FQNEAQ. This CDR3 has 14 residues. V was shortened by 3 bases and J by 2 bases, with 11 bases between the two germline ends. CDR3 sequence: CASSFGRPTYEQYF. The CDR3 nucleotides are TGTGCCAGCAGCTTCGGCAGACCAACCTACGAGCAGTACTTC.

This chain links TRBV6-5 with TRBJ2-1; D not resolved. The CDR3 is made up of 14 amino acids. Trimming shortened V by 6 bases and J by 5 bases, and 14 bases separated the two germline ends. Germline V gene data show CDR1 as MNHEY and CDR2 as SVGAGI. CDR3 loop: CASSRPGANNEQFF. The CDR3, as DNA: TGTGCCAGCAGCCGACCGGGCGCCAACAATGAGCAGTTCTTC.

This chain links TRBV7-8 with TRBJ2-5; 8 bases line up with TRBD2. V trimming: 2 bases; J trimming: 2 bases; junction bases outside the gene matches: 13. The germline CDR1 and CDR2 sequences are SGHVS and FQNEAQ. This CDR3 region has 18 residues. The CDR3 is CASSLTTAGGPRQETQYF. CDR3 coding DNA: TGTGCCAGCAGCTTAACCACGGCGGGGGGACCTAGACAAGAGACCCAGTACTTC.

CDR3 amino acids: CASSLTGSTDTQYF. In DNA form, the CDR3 reads TGTGCCAGCAGCCTGACAGGGAGCACAGATACGCAGTATTTT. The chain carries TRBV28 and TRBJ2-3, with 7 bases matching TRBD1. V shed 6 bases, J shed 0 bases, and the junction held 3 bases outside the gene matches. Per germline, CDR1 MDHEN and CDR2 SYDVKM. CDR3 length: 14 amino acids.

The V call is TRBV15, the J call TRBJ2-7; tentative D call: TRBD2 (6 bases). V was clipped by 5 bases and J by 2 bases, with 13 bases between them. This CDR3 is built from 14 residues. CDR1 and CDR2 from the germline V gene are LNHNV and YYDKDF (reference sequence). CDR3 nucleotides: TGTGCCACCAGCCGAGGTTCGGGAGCCTACGAGCAGTACTTC. Its translation: CATSRGSGAYEQYF.